The 27 T cell receptor beta chains below all came from one sample that was sequenced in a study of shared clonotypes between healthy human individuals. Only in-frame clones appear in the TCRdb table, and some are missing; sequencing was by immunoSEQ multiplex PCR. This table holds roughly 2.2 million clones, about nine tenths found once. Sample: naive CD4+ T cells from PBMCs. The subset: CD45RA+ positively selected. The receptors come from a man between 18 and 29 years old in good health. Some clones in this sample may be carry-over from other donors' samples.

This chain uses TRBV19 with TRBJ1-4, with D possibly TRBD1 on 6 matching bases. V lost 7 bases to trimming and J lost 2 bases, with 14 bases between them. Germline CDR1 and CDR2: LNHDA and SQIVND (reference sequence). The CDR3 totals 15 residues. Here the CDR3 reads CASNDAGATNEKLFF. DNA for the CDR3: TGTGCCAGTAATGACGCAGGGGCCACTAATGAAAAACTGTTTTTT.

The J gene is TRBJ1-6, the V gene TRBV5-1, with D uncertain. The CDR3 has 14 amino acids. V lost 2 bases, J lost 7 bases, and 10 bases lay in between. Germline values: CDR1 SGHRS, CDR2 YFSETQ. In DNA form, the CDR3 reads TGCGCCAGCAGCTTTAAAGGAGTCAATTCACCCCTCCACTTT. As protein: CASSFKGVNSPLHF.

The V and J genes are TRBV7-8 and TRBJ2-7; D gene uncertain. The V gene's germline CDR1 is SGHVS and CDR2 FQNEAQ. The V end was cut by 2 bases, the J end by 2 bases, with 19 bases between. The CDR3 covers 17 residues. The CDR3 DNA reads as TGTGCCAGCAGCTTAATGGCGTACGGCATGGTCACCTACGAGCAGTACTTC. Translating gives CASSLMAYGMVTYEQYF.

The rearrangement uses TRBV7-2 and TRBJ1-4, with D tentatively TRBD1 (6 bases). Germline lookup yields CDR1 SGHTA and CDR2 FQGNSA. Trimming removed 4 bases from V and 7 bases from J, with 7 bases in between. The CDR3 totals 12 residues. The CDR3 DNA is TGTGCCAGCAGCTCGGACAGTGAAAAACTGTTTTTT. Protein: CASSSDSEKLFF.

The rearrangement joins TRBV18 to TRBJ2-7, with 8 positions matching TRBD2. The junction had 9 bases not matched to a gene; V was cut back by 8 bases and J by 3 bases. Germline CDR1 and CDR2: KGHSH and LQKENI. CDR3 length: 14 amino acids. CDR3 sequence: CASTIAGTSYEQYF. The CDR3 DNA reads as TGTGCCAGCACTATAGCGGGGACGAGCTACGAGCAGTACTTC.

The chain joins TRBV5-4 to TRBJ2-3; TRBD2 agrees at 12 bases. There are 19 residues in the CDR3. Trimming cost V 6 bases and J 2 bases; bases outside gene matches: 16. Per the germline V gene, CDR1 is SGHNT and CDR2 is YYREEE (reference sequence). The chain's CDR3 is CASTPALGLAGGPTDTQYF. The CDR3 nucleotides are TGTGCCAGCACCCCGGCCTTGGGCCTAGCGGGAGGGCCCACAGATACGCAGTATTTT.

The chain couples TRBV5-1 to TRBJ2-7; the match to TRBD1 covers 7 bases. The CDR3 is made up of 14 amino acids. The germline V gene has CDR1 SGHRS and CDR2 YFSETQ. Trimming at V came to 0 bases and at J to 6 bases, leaving 6 bases not matched to a gene. Written as DNA, the CDR3 is TGCGCCAGCAGCTTGGAGGGGGCTGTTACCGAGCAGTACTTC. It yields the protein CASSLEGAVTEQYF.

The rearrangement uses TRBV4-2 and TRBJ2-2; 11 bases map to TRBD2. CDR3 length equals 17 residues. J gave up 7 bases and V 1 base, and 8 bases lay outside the gene matches. CDR1 and CDR2 (germline): LGHNA, YNFKEQ. CDR3 in amino acids: CASSQAGLAGGVGELFF. Written as DNA, the CDR3 is TGTGCCAGCAGCCAAGCAGGTCTAGCGGGAGGAGTCGGGGAGCTGTTTTTT.

The chain joins TRBV5-1 to TRBJ2-7, with 10 bases lining up with TRBD1. The CDR3 is made up of 14 amino acids. The germline V gene encodes CDR1 SGHRS and CDR2 YFSETQ. V was clipped by 7 bases and J by 5 bases; unmatched bases: 9. The CDR3 DNA reads TGCGCCAGCGCTCCGGGACAGGGGATCAACGAGCAGTACTTC. Protein product: CASAPGQGINEQYF.

The V call is TRBV6-1, the J call TRBJ1-4, with a possible D match to TRBD1 (5 bases). CDR1 is MNHNS, CDR2 SASEGT, per germline. V lost 6 bases and J lost 5, with 10 bases in between. This CDR3 comprises 13 residues. The CDR3, as DNA: TGTGCCAGCAGCCGGGACCGCAATGAAAAACTGTTTTTT. This translates into CASSRDRNEKLFF.

This clone has only one observation. The chain couples TRBV5-1 to TRBJ2-3, with 11 bases fitting TRBD1. J lost 0 bases, V lost 5 bases, and 2 bases had no gene match. The CDR3 contains 15 residues. Germline assignment: CDR1 SGHRS and CDR2 YFSETQ. The CDR3 DNA reads TGCGCCAGCAGAGGACAGGGGGCCAGCACAGATACGCAGTATTTT. Its protein is CASRGQGASTDTQYF.

The chain recombines TRBV28 with TRBJ2-5; a possible D gene is TRBD1 (6 bases). The J call is uncertain, as TRBJ2-7 better fits the DNA end. Germline assignment: CDR1 MDHEN and CDR2 SYDVKM. This CDR3 has 14 residues. The CDR3 loop reads CASSLFSRGREQYF. CDR3 coding DNA: TGTGCCAGCAGTTTATTCTCCAGGGGCCGCGAGCAGTACTTC.

V usage is TRBV2 and J usage is TRBJ2-5; D uncertain. The CDR3 sequence is 12 residues long. From germline, CDR1 is SNHLY and CDR2 FYNNEI. Trimming shortened V by 7 bases and J by 4 bases, and 10 bases separated the two germline ends. This CDR3 reads CASKIAGETQYF. The CDR3 nucleotides read TGTGCCAGCAAAATTGCCGGAGAGACCCAGTACTTC. Combining the CDR3 with reference TRBV2 and TRBJ2-5 gives the whole variable domain EPEVTQTPSHQVTQMGQEVILRCVPISNHLYFYWYRQILGQKVEFLVSFYNNEISEKSEIFDDQFSVERPDGSNFTLKIRSTKLEDSAMYFCASKIAGETQYFGPGTRLLVL.

V is TRBV4-2 and J is TRBJ2-3, with D possibly matching TRBD2 (6 bases). The CDR3 loop spans 15 amino acids. Per germline, CDR1 LGHNA and CDR2 YNFKEQ. V lost 0 bases to trimming and J lost 2 bases, with 9 bases between them. CDR3 in DNA: TGTGCCAGCAGCCAAGAAGGCGGGACCACAGATACGCAGTATTTT. This gives the protein CASSQEGGTTDTQYF.

The rearrangement uses TRBV5-7 and TRBJ1-1; no reliable D call. TRBV5-7 is filed as an ORF, its function uncertain. With 0 bases removed from V and 0 bases from J, the gap between germline ends came to 12 bases. The CDR3 covers 16 residues. Here the CDR3 reads CASSLGAGPLNTEAFF. In DNA, the CDR3 is TGTGCCAGCAGCTTGGGGGCAGGACCACTGAACACTGAAGCTTTCTTT.

The chain links TRBV28 to TRBJ1-1; D not certain. Germline assignment: CDR1 MDHEN and CDR2 SYDVKM. V was pared by 6 bases and J by 8 bases, with 13 bases between. This CDR3 is 12 amino acids long. The CDR3 spells CASSRLVGEAFF. DNA for the CDR3: TGTGCCAGCAGCCGACTCGTCGGGGAAGCTTTCTTT.

The V and J genes are TRBV5-5 and TRBJ2-3; TRBD2 matches 7 bases. V shed 2 bases, J shed 6 bases, and the junction held 12 bases outside the gene matches. From germline, CDR1 is SGHKS and CDR2 YYEKEE (reference sequence). The CDR3 runs 16 residues. DNA of the CDR3: TGTGCCAGCAGCTTCACGGGAGGCGCGGTGGGGGATACGCAGTATTTT. As protein: CASSFTGGAVGDTQYF.

V usage is TRBV18 and J usage is TRBJ1-3, with no clear D. With 3 bases removed from V and 0 bases from J, the gap between germline ends came to 12 bases. The CDR3 is 16 amino acids. Looked up from germline, CDR1 is KGHSH and CDR2 is LQKENI. In DNA, the CDR3 is TGTGCCAGCTCACCGGCGGAGGGTGGCTCTGGAAACACCATATATTTT. Amino acid sequence: CASSPAEGGSGNTIYF.

The chain combines TRBV28 with TRBJ2-2; no clear D. The CDR3 loop spans 13 amino acids. The germline gives CDR1 MDHEN, CDR2 SYDVKM. Between the trimmed V and J ends, which lost 5 bases and 5 bases, there was a span of 9 bases. The CDR3 region has the DNA TGTGCCAGCAGTGTTGGGAATACCGGGGAGCTGTTTTTT. Protein sequence: CASSVGNTGELFF.

The chain employs TRBV6-5 and TRBJ1-2; D is perhaps TRBD1 (5 bases). The CDR3 totals 14 residues. Germline V lookup: CDR1 MNHEY, CDR2 SVGAGI. Trimming shortened V by 4 bases and J by 1 base, and 10 bases separated the two germline ends. DNA for the CDR3: TGTGCCAGCAGTTTTGGGGGAGATAACTATGGCTACACCTTC. This translates into CASSFGGDNYGYTF.

This rearrangement joins TRBV2 to TRBJ1-2, with a tentative D call TRBD1 (5 bases). Germline V lookup: CDR1 SNHLY, CDR2 FYNNEI. The CDR3 loop spans 15 amino acids. Trimming took 7 bases from V and 3 from J, leaving 18 bases between them. CDR3 region: CASTKLRDGDYGYTF. CDR3 DNA sequence: TGTGCCAGCACCAAACTCCGGGACGGAGACTATGGCTACACCTTC.

This chain links TRBV27 with TRBJ1-4; 7 positions agree with TRBD1. V trimming: 6 bases; J trimming: 7 bases; junction bases outside the gene matches: 8. This CDR3 has 14 amino acids. Germline V gene data show CDR1 as MNHEY and CDR2 as SMNVEV (reference sequence). As DNA, the CDR3 is TGTGCCAGCAGCCTGACAGGGTTCCGTGAAAAACTGTTTTTT. This sequence encodes CASSLTGFREKLFF.

The chain has TRBV7-6 and TRBJ2-5; D unresolved. The V gene's germline CDR1 is SGHVS and CDR2 FNYEAQ. The V and J ends lost 5 bases and 2 bases respectively, with 18 bases between them. This CDR3 is 16 amino acids long. The chain's CDR3 is CASSRLNPGPQETQYF. CDR3 DNA: TGTGCCAGCAGCCGCTTAAACCCGGGTCCTCAAGAGACCCAGTACTTC.

This clone was seen a single time. The chain couples TRBV15 to TRBJ2-1, with D maybe TRBD2 (6 bases). V lost 0 bases to trimming and J lost 2 bases, with 11 bases between them. The CDR3 consists of 16 residues. The germline CDR1 and CDR2 sequences are LNHNV and YYDKDF (reference sequence). The CDR3 DNA follows: TGTGCCACCAGCAGAGACGGGGCGGGACCCTACAATGAGCAGTTCTTC. This sequence encodes CATSRDGAGPYNEQFF.

The rearrangement joins TRBV6-4 to TRBJ2-1; no definite D call. The V and J ends lost 0 bases and 8 bases respectively, with 14 bases between them. Germline CDR1 MRHNA, CDR2 SNTAGT. The CDR3 totals 15 residues. The CDR3 DNA is TGTGCCAGCAGTGACTCGAGTAAGGGTGCCGATGAGCAGTTCTTC. This sequence encodes CASSDSSKGADEQFF.

The CDR3 DNA follows: TGCGCCAGCAGCAGGACAGCGGAGGAGGGCTACACCTTC. Residues: CASSRTAEEGYTF. This chain connects TRBV5-1 to TRBJ1-2, with a weak D call TRBD1 (6 bases). Germline lookup yields CDR1 SGHRS and CDR2 YFSETQ. With 4 bases removed from V and 8 bases from J, the gap between germline ends came to 15 bases. The CDR3 totals 13 residues.

The chain joins TRBV10-1 to TRBJ2-7; D might be TRBD1 or TRBD2, each matching 5 bases. Germline V lookup: CDR1 WNHNN, CDR2 SYGVQD (reference sequence). The CDR3 sequence is 15 residues long. With 3 bases removed from V and 2 bases from J, the gap between germline ends came to 14 bases. The DNA of the CDR3 is TGCGCCAGCAGTGAAAGTCCGGGGCAAGCCTACGAGCAGTACTTC. Encoded protein: CASSESPGQAYEQYF.